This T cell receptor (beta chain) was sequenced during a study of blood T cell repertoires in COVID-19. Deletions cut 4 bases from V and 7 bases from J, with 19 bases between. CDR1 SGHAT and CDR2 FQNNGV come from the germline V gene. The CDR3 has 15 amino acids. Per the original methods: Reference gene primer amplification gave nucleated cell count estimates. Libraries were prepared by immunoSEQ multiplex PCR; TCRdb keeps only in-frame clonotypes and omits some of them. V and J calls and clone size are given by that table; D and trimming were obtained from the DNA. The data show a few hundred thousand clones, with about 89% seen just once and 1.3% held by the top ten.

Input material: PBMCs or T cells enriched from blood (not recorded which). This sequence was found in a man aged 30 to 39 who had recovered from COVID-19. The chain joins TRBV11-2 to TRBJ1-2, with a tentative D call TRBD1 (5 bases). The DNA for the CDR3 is TGTGCCAGCAGCTGGGGGGACCGGGTGGCGGTTGGCTACACCTTC. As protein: CASSWGDRVAVGYTF.